This entry features one T cell receptor beta chain sequence. The data stem from a study of shared clonotypes between healthy human individuals. Across the study: For every donor, three CD4 naive, three CD4 memory, two CD8 naive and one CD8 memory plates were used.

CDR1 SEHNR and CDR2 FQNEAQ come from the germline V gene (reference sequence). This CDR3 has 16 residues. V was cut by 1 base and J by 3 bases, with 12 bases left in between. Naive CD4+ cells were CD45RA-selected; the remaining cells were memory. The data were produced by immunoSEQ multiplex PCR, yet TCRdb's version contains in-frame clones alone and is incomplete. The sample yields about 2.4 million clones, approximately 92% seen once. The chain is built from TRBV7-9 and TRBJ2-2; TRBD1 or TRBD2 may be the D gene (5 bases each). The clonotype was recovered from a man younger than 35 in good health. Specimen: naive CD4+ T cells sorted from blood. Regarding subset: CD45RA+ positively selected. This chain's CDR3 is CASSLGLGEHTGELFF. DNA for the CDR3: TGTGCCAGCAGCTTAGGTTTGGGGGAACACACCGGGGAGCTGTTTTTT. Based on the CDR3 plus reference TRBV7-9 and TRBJ2-2, the full variable domain is DTGVSQNPRHKITKRGQNVTFRCDPISEHNRLYWYRQTLGQGPEFLTYFQNEAQLEKSRLLSDRFSAERPKGSFSTLEIQRTEQGDSAMYLCASSLGLGEHTGELFFGEGSRLTVL.